This T cell receptor beta chain was recorded in a study of cytomegalovirus exposure and HLA in healthy donors. The PCR used 60 Vbeta and 13 Jbeta primers. The assay was immunoSEQ multiplex PCR, and TCRdb's table has in-frame clones only and misses some. This table holds 40,000 to 45,000 clones. V was pared by 3 bases and J by 1 base, with 10 bases between. The CDR3 consists of 15 residues. CDR1 and CDR2 from the germline V gene are SGHTA and FQGNSA. The origin of this receptor is a man aged 30 to 45 in good health and CMV-seronegative. The rearrangement links TRBV7-2 to TRBJ1-5; tentatively, D is TRBD1 (6 bases). Sequencing used PBMCs. CDR3 in DNA: TGTGCCAGCAGCTTCACTACAGGGAGCAATCAGCCCCAGCATTTT. Translated: CASSFTTGSNQPQHF.